This TCR beta chain was recorded in a study of molecular identifiers for immune sequencing clone quantification. Germline CDR1 and CDR2: MDHEN and SYDVKM. The CDR3 loop spans 13 amino acids. Trimming pared 6 bases from V and 0 bases from J, leaving 8 bases between. This clonotype was counted ten times or more. Antigen specificity is unknown. As previously described, bulk TCR libraries were made using listed TCR primers. TCRdb reprocessed the PCR reads with MiXCR, giving one entry per CDR3 protein. The profile shows roughly 300,000 distinct CDR3 sequences, 24% of them singletons. Study outcomes and limitations: Identical TCR molecules can share a barcode, and this sharing could underestimate highly expanded clone sizes. In naive cells, clones above 20 RNA copies held under 1% of molecules, whereas in effector cells they held over 97%.

The authors gated naive CD8 T cells as CD8+CD4-CCR7+CD45RA+ for sorting. The specimen was naive CD8+ T cells from blood, with Jurkat cell RNA spiked in. As to subset: FACS-sorted CD8+CD4-CCR7+CD45RA+ naive T cells. The sequence was obtained from a human donor in good health. Some libraries in this study had Jurkat cell RNA spiked in. The rearrangement links TRBV28 to TRBJ1-1; D gene unclear. The CDR3 loop reads CASRWILNTEAFF. CDR3 DNA: TGTGCCAGCAGGTGGATCTTGAACACTGAAGCTTTCTTT.